Each of the 25 T cell receptor beta chains below was sequenced from the same sample in a study of early T cells in non-severe SARS-CoV-2 infection. TCRdb re-called the 5' RACE reads with MiXCR, one entry per CDR3 protein. The sample includes about 48,000 distinct CDR3 sequences, approximately 7.6% of them seen just once. Sequencing input: whole blood. These receptors originate from an adult who was a healthcare worker with PCR-confirmed SARS-CoV-2 infection or an uninfected control (not recorded which).

This clonotype was picked up many times. The rearrangement joins TRBV19 to TRBJ2-7; 10 positions match TRBD1. Germline assignment: CDR1 LNHDA and CDR2 SQIVND (reference sequence). This CDR3 contains 17 residues. V lost 5 bases, J lost 3 bases, and 13 bases stayed unmatched. CDR3 in DNA: TGTGCCAGTAGTGCGATTACCGGGACAGGGGATGTCTACGAGCAGTACTTC. This translates into CASSAITGTGDVYEQYF.

This clonotype was counted at least ten times. The chain combines TRBV4-3 with TRBJ1-5, with 7 bases fitting TRBD1. Germline trimming cut 3 bases from V and 5 bases from J; bases unmatched to any gene: 1. Per the germline V gene, CDR1 is LGHNA and CDR2 is YSLEER. The CDR3 has 13 amino acids. The CDR3 protein is CASSHDRDQPQHF. CDR3 DNA: TGCGCCAGCAGCCACGACAGGGATCAGCCCCAGCATTTT.

This clonotype appeared many times. This chain joins TRBV9 and TRBJ2-2; a weak D match, TRBD2 (6 bases). This CDR3 has 15 residues. CDR1 and CDR2 (germline): SGDLS, YYNGEE. Trimming cost V 4 bases and J 3 bases, with 13 bases left between them. CDR3 sequence (DNA): TGTGCCAGCAGCACGAGGTCGGGGGACACCGGGGAGCTGTTTTTT. It is translated as CASSTRSGDTGELFF.

This clonotype came up many times. The genes are TRBV9 and TRBJ1-2; D unclear. CDR3 size: 15 residues. Germline V gene data show CDR1 as SGDLS and CDR2 as YYNGEE. The V and J ends lost 0 bases and 5 bases respectively, with 14 bases between them. CDR3 residues: CASSVGAGESYGYTF. CDR3 nucleotide sequence: TGTGCCAGCAGCGTAGGTGCAGGAGAGTCTTATGGCTACACCTTC.

This clonotype was observed many times. The chain combines TRBV4-3 with TRBJ1-1; unclear D gene. Trimming removed 4 bases from V and 4 bases from J, with 13 bases in between. The CDR3 extends over 14 amino acids. CDR1 is LGHNA and CDR2 is YSLEER in the germline V gene. CDR3: CASSPLEDPTEAFF. The CDR3 DNA is TGCGCCAGCAGCCCCTTGGAGGATCCCACTGAAGCTTTCTTT.

Many counts were recorded for this clonotype. The chain links TRBV18 to TRBJ2-3, with a tentative D call TRBD1 (5 bases). V lost 1 base and J lost 9, with 11 bases in between. The CDR3 consists of 13 residues. Germline CDR1 reads KGHSH; CDR2 reads LQKENI. The CDR3 DNA sequence: TGTGCCAGCTCACCACAGGACATTCTAACGCAGTATTTT. It translates to CASSPQDILTQYF.

This clonotype was observed a single time. This clone may be a read error of a much larger clone one base away. DNA for the CDR3: TGTGCCAGTAGCCCACAGGGCCAAGAGATCCAGTACTTC. Translated, it gives CASSPQGQEIQYF. The rearrangement joins TRBV19 to TRBJ2-5; possibly TRBD1 for D (6 bases). The CDR3 loop spans 13 amino acids. Germline V gene sequence: CDR1 LNHDA, CDR2 SQIVND (reference sequence).

There are many counts of this clonotype. This chain joins TRBV6-6 and TRBJ2-1, with D possibly called TRBD1 or TRBD2 (5 bases each). The CDR3 covers 14 residues. With 0 bases removed from V and 7 bases from J, the gap between germline ends came to 10 bases. Germline V gene data show CDR1 as MNHNY and CDR2 as SVGAGI (reference sequence). The CDR3 DNA follows: TGTGCCAGCAGTTACTCGAGGGACGGTAATGAGCAGTTCTTC. It encodes CASSYSRDGNEQFF.

At least ten counts were recorded for this clonotype. The chain uses TRBV20-1 and TRBJ1-2, with D unclear. V shed 1 base and J shed 3 bases, with 6 bases lying between them. The V gene's germline CDR1 is DFQATT and CDR2 SNEGSKA (reference sequence). CDR3 length: 12 residues. CDR3 sequence (DNA): TGCAGTGCTAGAGGCCCGGACTATGGCTACACCTTC. As protein: CSARGPDYGYTF.

This clonotype was detected many times. This chain connects TRBV12-3 or TRBV12-4 to TRBJ2-7, with D possibly being TRBD1 or TRBD2 (5 bases each). This CDR3 region has 15 residues. The V end lost 3 bases, the J end lost 7 bases, and 19 bases lay between the germline ends. The DNA for the CDR3 is TGTGCCAGCAGTTTCAGGCGCAGGGCAGGAGGAGAGCAGTACTTC. Protein product: CASSFRRRAGGEQYF.

This clonotype was observed at least ten times. The chain employs TRBV9 and TRBJ2-7, with D possibly being TRBD1 (6 bases). CDR1 and CDR2 from the germline V gene are SGDLS and YYNGEE. Between the trimmed V and J ends, which lost 3 bases and 2 bases, there was a span of 12 bases. CDR3 length equals 14 residues. CDR3: CASSAEDRPYEQYF. In DNA, the CDR3 is TGTGCCAGCAGCGCAGAAGACAGGCCCTACGAGCAGTACTTC.

This clonotype was detected ten times or more. This chain uses TRBV28 with TRBJ2-5; D is ambiguous. The CDR3 is 11 residues long. Germline lookup yields CDR1 MDHEN and CDR2 SYDVKM. V lost 3 bases to trimming and J lost 8 bases, with 7 bases between them. CDR3 residues: CASSLSGTQYF. The CDR3 coding sequence is TGTGCCAGCAGTTTGAGTGGAACCCAGTACTTC.

This clonotype has a count of ten or more. The chain couples TRBV9 to TRBJ1-2; D perhaps matches TRBD1 (6 bases). Germline CDR1 SGDLS, CDR2 YYNGEE. This CDR3 is built from 16 residues. V lost 0 bases, J lost 6 bases, and 18 bases lay in between. The chain's CDR3 is CASSVATGRGYHGYTF. The CDR3 DNA follows: TGTGCCAGCAGCGTAGCTACGGGCAGGGGATATCATGGCTACACCTTC.

This clonotype was seen at least ten times. The J gene is TRBJ1-1, the V gene TRBV18, with D uncertain. Germline V gene data show CDR1 as KGHSH and CDR2 as LQKENI. This CDR3 has 14 amino acids. Trimming removed 3 bases from V and 1 base from J, with 9 bases in between. CDR3 DNA sequence: TGTGCCAGCTCACCCTCGCGAGGGAACACTGAAGCTTTCTTT. Protein product: CASSPSRGNTEAFF. Looking up the rest from reference TRBV18 and TRBJ1-1 gives the full variable domain: NAGVMQNPRHLVRRRGQEARLRCSPMKGHSHVYWYRQLPEEGLKFMVYLQKENIIDESGMPKERFSAEFPKEGPSILRIQQVVRGDSAAYFCASSPSRGNTEAFFGQGTRLTVV.

This clonotype was seen repeatedly, ten times or more. The chain links TRBV29-1 to TRBJ1-2, with no clear D. Trimming cost V 4 bases and J 5 bases, with 11 bases left between them. Germline V CDR1 and CDR2: SQVTM, ANQGSEA. This CDR3 has 12 amino acids. This CDR3 reads CSVGEGAYGYTF. The CDR3 DNA reads TGCAGCGTTGGGGAGGGCGCTTATGGCTACACCTTC.

This chain links TRBV20-1 with TRBJ2-7; D possibly corresponds to TRBD1 (6 bases). The V end lost 6 bases, the J end lost 3 bases, and 15 bases lay between the germline ends. CDR1 DFQATT and CDR2 SNEGSKA come from the germline V gene (reference sequence). There are 13 residues in the CDR3. In DNA form, the CDR3 reads TGCAGTGCCGCCAGGACAGCCATCTACGAGCAGTACTTC. The encoded protein is CSAARTAIYEQYF.

As concerns this clonotype: This may be a read error: a much more frequent sequence differs by one nucleotide. V usage is TRBV5-1 and J usage is TRBJ2-3; tentatively, D is TRBD1 (5 bases). The germline gives CDR1 SGHRS, CDR2 YFSETQ. The V gene lost 8 bases and the J gene lost 3 bases, with 13 bases spanning the gap. The CDR3 runs 13 residues. CDR3 sequence reads: CARSQGGTDTQYF. In DNA form, the CDR3 reads TGCGCCAGATCCCAGGGTGGTACAGATACGCAGTATTTT.

CDR3 sequence (DNA): TGCAGTGCCTCGACTAGCGGGGGCCCAGGTACGCAGTATTTT. Its protein is CSASTSGGPGTQYF. This chain links TRBV20-1 with TRBJ2-3, with 12 nucleotides matching TRBD2. CDR3 size: 14 residues. The germline gives CDR1 DFQATT, CDR2 SNEGSKA (reference sequence). The V segment lost 6 bases and the J segment 8 bases; nucleotides outside the gene matches: 9.

This clonotype was seen more than once but under ten times. V usage is TRBV14 and J usage is TRBJ1-1; D remains unclear. The length of the CDR3 is 15 residues. Germline CDR1 SGHDN, CDR2 FVKESK. V was cut by 3 bases and J by 1 base, with 12 bases left in between. CDR3 bases: TGTGCCAGCAGCCACCAAAGGGCCAGGAACACTGAAGCTTTCTTT. Protein sequence: CASSHQRARNTEAFF.

The gene calls are TRBV5-1 and TRBJ2-5; D is perhaps TRBD1 or TRBD2 (5 bases each). Germline V gives CDR1 SGHRS, CDR2 YFSETQ. The CDR3 spans 14 residues. Deletions cut 4 bases from V and 0 bases from J, with 10 bases between. CDR3 loop: CASSRDAYQETQYF. CDR3 bases: TGCGCCAGCAGCCGGGACGCCTACCAAGAGACCCAGTACTTC.

This clonotype has ten or more counts. J is TRBJ2-3 and V is TRBV11-2, with TRBD1 identical over 7 bases. CDR1 and CDR2 (germline): SGHAT, FQNNGV. Trimming removed 4 bases from V and 0 bases from J; junction bases left unmatched: 7. This CDR3 is 16 amino acids long. In DNA form, the CDR3 reads TGTGCCAGCAGCTCTATGGGACAGACGAGCACAGATACGCAGTATTTT. Its translation is CASSSMGQTSTDTQYF.

This clonotype was picked up many times. The V call is TRBV20-1, the J call TRBJ2-1; TRBD1 agrees at 8 bases. The trim removed 8 bases at V and 0 bases at J, leaving 3 bases unmatched. The CDR3 extends over 13 amino acids. Germline V gives CDR1 DFQATT, CDR2 SNEGSKA (reference sequence). CDR3 coding DNA: TGCAGTACACAGGGGGACTCCTACAATGAGCAGTTCTTC. Translated, it gives CSTQGDSYNEQFF.

This clonotype was seen repeatedly, ten times or more. This chain joins TRBV6-5 and TRBJ1-4; 7 positions agree with TRBD1. CDR1 is MNHEY and CDR2 is SVGAGI in the germline V gene. V gave up 6 bases and J gave up 10 bases; unmatched junction bases: 8. The CDR3 extends over 13 amino acids. DNA of the CDR3: TGTGCCAGCAGCAAAGCAGGGGGAGGAAAACTGTTTTTT. Amino acid sequence: CASSKAGGGKLFF.

This clonotype has at least ten counts. This chain joins TRBV30 and TRBJ2-1, with 8 bases identical to TRBD1. The junction had 2 bases not matched to a gene; V was cut back by 5 bases and J by 5 bases. The CDR3 totals 12 residues. Looked up from germline, CDR1 is GTSNPN and CDR2 is SVGIG (reference sequence). In DNA form, the CDR3 reads TGTGCCTGGGGACAGGGAAACAATGAGCAGTTCTTC. This translates into CAWGQGNNEQFF. Using reference TRBV30 and TRBJ2-1 for the parts outside the CDR3, the full variable domain is SQTIHQWPATLVQPVGSPLSLECTVEGTSNPNLYWYRQAAGRGLQLLFYSVGIGQISSEVPQNLSASRPQDRQFILSSKKLLLSDSGFYLCAWGQGNNEQFFGPGTRLTVL.

This clonotype came up many times. This chain connects TRBV4-2 to TRBJ1-4; D is undetermined. Germline CDR1 reads LGHNA; CDR2 reads YNFKEQ. V gave up 4 bases and J gave up 2 bases, with 8 bases separating them. The CDR3 loop spans 14 amino acids. The CDR3 sequence is CASSLGATNEKLFF. The DNA for the CDR3 is TGTGCCAGCAGCCTAGGTGCGACTAATGAAAAACTGTTTTTT.